Sequencing of this T cell receptor (beta chain) was carried out in a study of blood T cell repertoires in COVID-19. Profiled with immunoSEQ multiplex PCR; TCRdb holds only in-frame clones, not every one. The top ten hold approximately 4% of the sample, which has about 310,000 clones, nearly 90% seen once. Deletions cut 3 bases from V and 4 bases from J, with 14 bases between. The CDR3 extends over 15 amino acids. CDR1 is SGDLS and CDR2 is YYNGEE in the germline V gene. This chain links TRBV9 with TRBJ1-5, with a tentative D call TRBD1 (6 bases). This clonotype was sampled from a young woman with acute COVID-19. Sequencing input: PBMCs or T cells enriched from blood (not recorded which). CDR3 DNA: TGTGCCAGCAGCGCAGGGGAGGGAGGTAATCAGCCCCAGCATTTT. Encoded protein: CASSAGEGGNQPQHF.